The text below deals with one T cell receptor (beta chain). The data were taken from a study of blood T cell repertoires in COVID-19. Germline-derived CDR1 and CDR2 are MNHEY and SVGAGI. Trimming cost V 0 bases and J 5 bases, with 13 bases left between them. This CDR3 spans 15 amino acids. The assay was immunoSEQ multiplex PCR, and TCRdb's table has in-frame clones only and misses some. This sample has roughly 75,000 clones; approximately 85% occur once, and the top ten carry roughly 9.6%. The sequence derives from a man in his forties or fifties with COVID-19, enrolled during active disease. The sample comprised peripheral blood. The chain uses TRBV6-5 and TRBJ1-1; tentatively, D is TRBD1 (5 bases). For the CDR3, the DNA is TGTGCCAGCAGTTACTCGAATGGGGCGGGGACTGAAGCTTTCTTT. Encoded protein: CASSYSNGAGTEAFF.